The 26 T cell receptor beta chains in this list originate from one sample, sequenced in a study of cytomegalovirus exposure and HLA in healthy donors. The PCR was carried out with 60 Vbeta primers and 13 Jbeta primers. The repertoire was sequenced with immunoSEQ multiplex PCR; TCRdb's copy has only in-frame clones and lacks some. In the table there are approximately 97,000 clones, 73% of which are singletons. Material for sequencing was PBMCs. The receptors originated from a middle-aged man in good health and CMV-seronegative.

The rearrangement joins TRBV2 to TRBJ2-7, with TRBD1 matching 11 bases. Germline V lookup: CDR1 SNHLY, CDR2 FYNNEI. The length of the CDR3 is 15 residues. The junction had 8 bases not matched to a gene; V was cut back by 7 bases and J by 3 bases. CDR3 loop: CASTLGGTGGYEQYF. The CDR3, as DNA: TGTGCCAGCACACTTGGGGGGACAGGGGGCTACGAGCAGTACTTC.

This rearrangement joins TRBV9 to TRBJ2-7, with D possibly TRBD2 on 6 matching bases. The CDR3 length is 16 residues. Germline V lookup: CDR1 SGDLS, CDR2 YYNGEE. V was trimmed by 0 bases and J by 6 bases, leaving 19 bases between them. For the CDR3, the DNA is TGTGCCAGCAGCGTAGAGGAGGGTAGCGAGGGTGGCGAGCAGTACTTC. Its protein is CASSVEEGSEGGEQYF.

The chain uses TRBV9 and TRBJ2-3; 7 bases map to TRBD1. The V and J ends lost 4 bases and 3 bases, in that order; junction bases with no gene match: 8. This CDR3 contains 15 residues. Looked up from germline, CDR1 is SGDLS and CDR2 is YYNGEE. The CDR3 loop is CASSPTGVRTDTQYF. The DNA for the CDR3 is TGTGCCAGCAGCCCAACAGGGGTGCGGACAGATACGCAGTATTTT.

This clone has a single count. This chain links TRBV4-2 with TRBJ2-3; TRBD2 aligns across 7 bases. V trimming: 7 bases; J trimming: 4 bases; junction bases outside the gene matches: 8. The germline gives CDR1 LGHNA, CDR2 YNFKEQ. The CDR3 runs to 14 residues. The CDR3 spells CASTTGTNSDTQYF. Written as DNA, the CDR3 is TGTGCCAGCACCACCGGGACTAATTCAGATACGCAGTATTTT.

This clone has only a few counts. The chain carries TRBV5-6 and TRBJ2-7, with 8 bases matching TRBD1. The V and J ends lost 4 bases and 2 bases, in that order; junction bases with no gene match: 11. The germline V gene encodes CDR1 SGHDT and CDR2 YYEEEE. CDR3 length: 16 amino acids. The DNA of the CDR3 is TGTGCCAGCAGCCTGCTGGGCAGGGGGCTCGCCTACGAGCAGTACTTC. Translated, it gives CASSLLGRGLAYEQYF.

The rearrangement joins TRBV10-3 to TRBJ1-2, with TRBD1 matching over 11 bases. This CDR3 is built from 15 residues. V trimming: 4 bases; J trimming: 4 bases; junction bases outside the gene matches: 5. Germline lookup yields CDR1 ENHRY and CDR2 SYGVKD. The CDR3 DNA is TGTGCCATCAGTGGGGACAGGGGGGGATTCTATGGCTACACCTTC. Its translation is CAISGDRGGFYGYTF.

The chain links TRBV9 to TRBJ2-3, with 10 bases aligning to TRBD2. The ends lost 3 bases at V and 2 bases at J; junction bases unmatched: 6. The CDR3 length is 16 residues. CDR1 SGDLS and CDR2 YYNGEE come from the germline V gene. CDR3 in amino acids: CASSAGTSAYTDTQYF. DNA of the CDR3: TGTGCCAGCAGCGCCGGGACTAGCGCCTACACAGATACGCAGTATTTT.

V and J are TRBV5-4 and TRBJ1-2; possibly TRBD1 for D (5 bases). V was pared by 0 bases and J by 4 bases, with 10 bases between. The length of the CDR3 is 14 residues. CDR1 is SGHNT, CDR2 YYREEE, per germline (reference sequence). Here the CDR3 reads CASSLVGEGYGYTF. The CDR3, as DNA: TGTGCCAGCAGCTTGGTGGGGGAGGGCTATGGCTACACCTTC. Variable domain in full (rest from reference TRBV5-4 and TRBJ1-2): ETGVTQSPTHLIKTRGQQVTLRCSSQSGHNTVSWYQQALGQGPQFIFQYYREEENGRGNFPPRFSGLQFPNYSSELNVNALELDDSALYLCASSLVGEGYGYTFGSGTRLTVV.

The rearrangement uses TRBV19 and TRBJ1-2; tentatively, D is TRBD1 (5 bases). Between the trimmed V and J ends, which lost 6 bases and 6 bases, there was a span of 14 bases. Germline V lookup: CDR1 LNHDA, CDR2 SQIVND (reference sequence). The CDR3 covers 13 residues. CDR3 loop: CASSLLGGNGYTF. DNA of the CDR3: TGTGCCAGTAGCTTGTTGGGGGGTAATGGCTACACCTTC.

The genes are TRBV27 and TRBJ1-1; D is perhaps TRBD1 (5 bases). Germline lookup yields CDR1 MNHEY and CDR2 SMNVEV (reference sequence). The CDR3 is made up of 14 amino acids. V lost 5 bases and J lost 0, with 10 bases in between. The CDR3 nucleotides read TGTGCCAGCAGTCTCGGCAGGGTGAACACTGAAGCTTTCTTT. Its protein is CASSLGRVNTEAFF.

This clone has just one count. This sequence joins TRBV7-8 and TRBJ1-6, with TRBD1 matching over 9 bases. Germline CDR1 is SGHVS and CDR2 is FQNEAQ. Trimming took 1 base from V and 10 from J; bases not matched to a gene: 2. The CDR3 has 14 amino acids. This CDR3 is CASSLGTGESPLHF. Here the CDR3 DNA reads TGTGCCAGCAGCTTAGGGACAGGGGAGTCACCCCTCCACTTT.

The chain employs TRBV6-5 and TRBJ1-2; the match to TRBD1 covers 10 bases. The CDR3 is 15 amino acids. The V and J ends lost 6 bases and 2 bases, in that order; junction bases with no gene match: 6. Germline CDR1 and CDR2: MNHEY and SVGAGI. DNA for the CDR3: TGTGCCAGCAGACGAGACAGGGGGCGAAACTATGGCTACACCTTC. Protein sequence: CASRRDRGRNYGYTF.

This clone was detected once. V is TRBV5-1 and J is TRBJ2-3; 14 bases line up with TRBD2. Germline lookup yields CDR1 SGHRS and CDR2 YFSETQ. J was trimmed by 2 bases and V by 5 bases; bases with no gene match: 4. The CDR3 covers 16 residues. CDR3 sequence (DNA): TGCGCCAGCAGGAGGACTAGCGGGGGGAACACAGATACGCAGTATTTT. This encodes CASRRTSGGNTDTQYF.

The chain employs TRBV11-1 and TRBJ2-2; D gene unclear. V lost 1 base and J lost 4, with 10 bases in between. CDR1 and CDR2 from the germline V gene are SGHAT and FQDESV (reference sequence). The CDR3 covers 15 residues. The CDR3 DNA reads as TGTGCCAGCAGCTTAGATCCGGGTATCACCGGGGAGCTGTTTTTT. Protein: CASSLDPGITGELFF.

The genes are TRBV29-1 and TRBJ2-2, with 8 bases identical to TRBD1. This CDR3 region has 14 residues. Germline V gene sequence: CDR1 SQVTM, CDR2 ANQGSEA. J lost 3 bases, V lost 3 bases, and 3 bases had no gene match. DNA of the CDR3: TGCAGCGTTGAGGCAGGGGGCTACACCGGGGAGCTGTTTTTT. It yields the protein CSVEAGGYTGELFF.

V gene TRBV9 combines with J gene TRBJ2-1; the D gene is possibly TRBD2 (5 bases). The germline gives CDR1 SGDLS, CDR2 YYNGEE. This CDR3 is built from 17 residues. Trimming took 7 bases from V and 1 from J, leaving 21 bases between them. The CDR3 loop reads CASCRGSGLESYNEQFF. CDR3 DNA: TGTGCCAGCTGCCGGGGATCCGGGTTAGAATCCTACAATGAGCAGTTCTTC.

V gene TRBV4-2 combines with J gene TRBJ1-2, with a weak D call TRBD1 (6 bases). Germline lookup yields CDR1 LGHNA and CDR2 YNFKEQ. This CDR3 has 14 amino acids. V lost 1 base and J 8 bases, leaving 14 bases between the germline ends. Here the CDR3 DNA reads TGTGCCAGCAGCCAAGGGGACAACTTGAGCGGCTACACCTTC. Its protein product is CASSQGDNLSGYTF.

The J gene is TRBJ2-2, the V gene TRBV7-8, with a weak D call TRBD1 (6 bases). V was clipped by 2 bases and J by 6 bases, with 16 bases between them. Germline V gene sequence: CDR1 SGHVS, CDR2 FQNEAQ. CDR3 length: 16 amino acids. CDR3 protein: CASSLIGTSFPGELFF. The DNA of the CDR3 is TGTGCCAGCAGCTTAATAGGGACAAGTTTTCCCGGGGAGCTGTTTTTT.

The chain carries TRBV7-8 and TRBJ1-4; 7 nucleotides agree with TRBD1. Germline values: CDR1 SGHVS, CDR2 FQNEAQ. CDR3 length equals 11 residues. V shed 5 bases and J 13 bases; nucleotides not matched to a gene: 4. CDR3 nucleotides: TGTGCCAGCAGCCCGGGACAGCGACTGTTTTTT. Its protein product is CASSPGQRLFF.

This clone was recorded once. J is TRBJ1-5 and V is TRBV30; D possibly corresponds to TRBD1 (6 bases). In germline, CDR1 is GTSNPN, CDR2 SVGIG (reference sequence). V dropped 1 base and J dropped 2 bases, with 18 bases sitting between them. The CDR3 runs 17 residues. CDR3 residues: CAWSGGRVAGGNQPQHF. Written as DNA, the CDR3 is TGTGCCTGGAGTGGGGGGAGGGTGGCAGGGGGCAATCAGCCCCAGCATTTT.

The V and J genes are TRBV19 and TRBJ1-2; 11 nucleotides match TRBD1. The CDR3 runs to 15 residues. CDR1 is LNHDA, CDR2 SQIVND, per germline (reference sequence). With 9 bases clipped from V and 1 base from J, the junction kept 7 bases outside the gene matches. Written as DNA, the CDR3 is TGTGCCAGGAATACGGGACAGGGGGTTAACTATGGCTACACCTTC. This sequence encodes CARNTGQGVNYGYTF.

The chain recombines TRBV5-6 with TRBJ1-5, with TRBD1 matching 10 bases. The J segment lost 3 bases and the V segment lost 3 bases, leaving 6 bases of the junction unmatched. Germline V gene data show CDR1 as SGHDT and CDR2 as YYEEEE. This CDR3 is built from 16 residues. The CDR3 bases are TGTGCCAGCAGCTCCCGGGACAGGGGATTCAATCAGCCCCAGCATTTT. Its protein is CASSSRDRGFNQPQHF.

The rearrangement uses TRBV6-5 and TRBJ1-3; D remains unclear. CDR3 length equals 15 residues. V gave up 3 bases and J gave up 4 bases, with 13 bases separating them. Germline CDR1 is MNHEY and CDR2 is SVGAGI. Written as DNA, the CDR3 is TGTGCCAGCAGTTATGGTCCGGACTTGGGAAACACCATATATTTT. Amino acid sequence: CASSYGPDLGNTIYF.

This chain uses TRBV30 with TRBJ1-1; unclear D gene. This CDR3 comprises 12 residues. From germline, CDR1 is GTSNPN and CDR2 SVGIG (reference sequence). The V gene lost 4 bases and the J gene lost 5 bases, with 11 bases spanning the gap. The CDR3 DNA follows: TGTGCCTGGACCGGGGAGGGAACTGAAGCTTTCTTT. Translating gives CAWTGEGTEAFF.

This clone was picked up one time. The genes are TRBV25-1 and TRBJ1-2; TRBD1 is a possible D gene (6 bases). V lost 4 bases and J 3 bases, leaving 9 bases between the germline ends. The CDR3 runs to 13 residues. Germline values: CDR1 MGHDK, CDR2 SYGVNS. The CDR3 protein is CASSGGLDYGYTF. DNA of the CDR3: TGTGCCAGCAGTGGGGGGCTGGACTATGGCTACACCTTC.

This clone was detected a few times. J is TRBJ2-5 and V is TRBV19; 7 bases map to TRBD2. CDR3 size: 15 residues. Unmatched junction bases numbered 9, after V lost 4 bases and J lost 4 bases. The germline V gene has CDR1 LNHDA and CDR2 SQIVND (reference sequence). The CDR3 nucleotides read TGTGCCAGTAGTACCCTCTCGGCTAGCGGAGAGACCCAGTACTTC. The encoded protein is CASSTLSASGETQYF.